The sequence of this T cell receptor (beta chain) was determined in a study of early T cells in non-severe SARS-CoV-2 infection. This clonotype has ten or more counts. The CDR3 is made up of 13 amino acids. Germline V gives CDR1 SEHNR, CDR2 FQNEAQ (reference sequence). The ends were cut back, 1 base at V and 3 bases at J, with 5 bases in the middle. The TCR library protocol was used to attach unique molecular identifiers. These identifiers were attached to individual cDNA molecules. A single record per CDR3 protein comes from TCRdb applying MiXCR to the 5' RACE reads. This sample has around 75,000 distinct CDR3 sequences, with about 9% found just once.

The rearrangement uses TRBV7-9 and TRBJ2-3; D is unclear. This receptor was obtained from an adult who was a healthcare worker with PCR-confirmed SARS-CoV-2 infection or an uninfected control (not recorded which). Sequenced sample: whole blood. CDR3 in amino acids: CASSLGGTDTQYF. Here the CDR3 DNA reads TGTGCCAGCAGCTTAGGGGGAACAGATACGCAGTATTTT. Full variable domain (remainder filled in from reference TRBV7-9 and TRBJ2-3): DTGVSQNPRHKITKRGQNVTFRCDPISEHNRLYWYRQTLGQGPEFLTYFQNEAQLEKSRLLSDRFSAERPKGSFSTLEIQRTEQGDSAMYLCASSLGGTDTQYFGPGTRLTVL.